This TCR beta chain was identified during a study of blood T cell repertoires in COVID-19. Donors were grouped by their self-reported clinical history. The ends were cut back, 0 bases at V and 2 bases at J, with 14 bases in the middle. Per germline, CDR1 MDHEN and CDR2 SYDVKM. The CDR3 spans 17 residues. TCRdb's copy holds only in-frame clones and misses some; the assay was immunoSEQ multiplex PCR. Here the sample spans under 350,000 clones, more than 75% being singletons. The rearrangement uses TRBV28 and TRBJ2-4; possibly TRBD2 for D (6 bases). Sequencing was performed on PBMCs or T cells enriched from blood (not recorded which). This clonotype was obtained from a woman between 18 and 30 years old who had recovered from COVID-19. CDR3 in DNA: TGTGCCAGCAGTTTATGGATAGCGGACACGACCAAAAACATTCAGTACTTC. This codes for CASSLWIADTTKNIQYF.